Below, 8 T cell receptor beta chains from the same sample are listed, as sequenced in a study of spatial heterogeneity in lung cancer. From the 5' RACE reads, TCRdb called clonotypes with MiXCR, one entry per CDR3 protein. The table lists roughly 40,000 distinct CDR3 sequences, about 6.5% of them singletons. Specified time point: sample taken at primary tumor resection. Sequenced material: PBMCs, taken at surgery. Receptors were obtained from a female donor with early-stage non-small cell lung cancer.

The sample holds many counts of this clonotype. V and J are TRBV7-6 and TRBJ1-2, with 7 bases lining up with TRBD1. Trimming removed 5 bases from V and 6 bases from J; junction bases left unmatched: 9. The CDR3 loop spans 14 amino acids. Germline lookup yields CDR1 SGHVS and CDR2 FNYEAQ. The CDR3 DNA follows: TGTGCCAGCAGCGTGACAGGGAGGGGTAATGGCTACACCTTC. Translation gives CASSVTGRGNGYTF.

This clonotype came up many times. Here the CDR3 reads CASSLQGRTNEKLFF. DNA of the CDR3: TGTGCCAGCAGTTTACAGGGGAGGACTAATGAAAAACTGTTTTTT. The rearrangement joins TRBV27 to TRBJ1-4; TRBD1 is a possible D gene (6 bases). From germline, CDR1 is MNHEY and CDR2 SMNVEV (reference sequence). Trimming left V 2 bases short and J 2 bases short, with 9 bases between. The length of the CDR3 is 15 residues.

For this clonotype: At one of its ends the junction is not consistent with the germline gene, which may arise from a read error. V is TRBV5-1 and J is TRBJ1-2; D is possibly TRBD1 (5 bases). The CDR3 covers 14 residues. CDR1 SGHRS and CDR2 YFSETQ come from the germline V gene. The CDR3, as DNA: TGCACCAGCAGCCCCTTACCTTCGGGGGATGGCTACACCTTC. Translating gives CTSSPLPSGDGYTF. The whole variable domain, remainder taken from reference TRBV5-1 and TRBJ1-2, is KAGVTQTPRYLIKTRGQQVTLSCSPISGHRSVSWYQQTPGQGLQFLFEYFSETQRNKGNFPGRFSGRQFSNSRSEMNVSTLELGDSALYLCTSSPLPSGDGYTFGSGTRLTVV.

Many counts were recorded for this clonotype. The rearrangement joins TRBV12-3 or TRBV12-4 to TRBJ2-6; TRBD1 or TRBD2 may be the D gene (6 bases each). Trimming took off 7 bases at V and 5 bases at J, with 15 bases between the two ends. This CDR3 spans 15 amino acids. The CDR3 DNA reads TGTGCCAGCAACCTGGGGGGCCTCTGGGCCAACGTCCTGACTTTC. It specifies CASNLGGLWANVLTF.

This clonotype has at least ten counts. The V gene is TRBV6-6, the J gene TRBJ2-5; D may be TRBD2 (6 bases). The CDR3 extends over 14 amino acids. The V and J ends lost 3 bases and 0 bases respectively, with 8 bases between them. Germline assignment: CDR1 MNHNY and CDR2 SVGAGI (reference sequence). CDR3 protein: CASSYGGYQETQYF. CDR3 nucleotide sequence: TGTGCCAGCAGTTATGGGGGGTACCAAGAGACCCAGTACTTC.

The J gene is TRBJ1-1, the V gene TRBV20-1; TRBD1 aligns across 7 bases. In germline, CDR1 is DFQATT, CDR2 SNEGSKA (reference sequence). V shed 0 bases and J 10 bases; nucleotides not matched to a gene: 8. The CDR3 runs 13 residues. CDR3 protein: CSARDQGVTRAFF. CDR3 coding DNA: TGCAGTGCTAGAGATCAGGGGGTGACTAGAGCTTTCTTT.

The CDR3 DNA is TGCAGTGCTGCCCGCGGGGGGCAAACCGGGGAGCTGTTTTTT. Translated, it gives CSAARGGQTGELFF. The chain has TRBV20-1 and TRBJ2-2; TRBD2 matches at 8 bases. Trimming took 5 bases from V and 5 from J; bases not matched to a gene: 7. The V gene's germline CDR1 is DFQATT and CDR2 SNEGSKA (reference sequence). This CDR3 is 14 amino acids long.

This clonotype has a count of ten or more. V and J are TRBV5-1 and TRBJ1-4; D unresolved. The CDR3 has 15 residues. With 0 bases removed from V and 8 bases from J, the gap between germline ends came to 14 bases. Germline CDR1 reads SGHRS; CDR2 reads YFSETQ. The CDR3 here is CASSLAEAGTEKLFF. CDR3 in DNA: TGCGCCAGCAGCTTGGCCGAGGCGGGAACAGAAAAACTGTTTTTT.